The 10 T cell receptor beta chains reported below all come from one sample, sequenced in a study of shared clonotypes between healthy human individuals. The naive CD8 fraction comprised CD45RO-negative cells positively selected for CCR7 and excluded terminally differentiated effector memory CD45RA+ cells. Data came from immunoSEQ multiplex PCR; TCRdb stores just in-frame clones and leaves some out. The data hold around 2.1 million clones, with about 92% observed a single time. Sequences were obtained from naive CD8+ T cells from PBMCs. The receptors shown here come from a man in his late teens or twenties in good health. Some clones in this sample may be carry-over from other donors' samples.

The chain carries TRBV5-1 and TRBJ2-7; D may be TRBD1 (6 bases). The CDR3 consists of 15 residues. Trimming stripped 0 bases from V and 4 bases from J, with 14 bases between. In germline, CDR1 is SGHRS, CDR2 YFSETQ. As DNA, the CDR3 is TGCGCCAGCAGCTTGGATTCCAGGGGATATTACGAGCAGTACTTC. As protein: CASSLDSRGYYEQYF.

The CDR3 DNA is TGTGCCACCCTTTACAGTGTCACTGAAGCTTTCTTT. Protein sequence: CATLYSVTEAFF. V is TRBV6-1 and J is TRBJ1-1; no definite D call. V lost 10 bases and J lost 4, with 13 bases in between. This CDR3 has 12 residues. Germline CDR1 is MNHNS and CDR2 is SASEGT.

This clone was counted only a few times. The rearrangement links TRBV9 to TRBJ2-1; TRBD2 agrees at 11 bases. Germline values: CDR1 SGDLS, CDR2 YYNGEE. After removal of 3 bases from V and 5 bases from J, the junction contained 4 bases not matched to a gene. The CDR3 contains 15 residues. Written as DNA, the CDR3 is TGTGCCAGCAGCGGGGGACTAGCGGCTCACAATGAGCAGTTCTTC. This sequence encodes CASSGGLAAHNEQFF.

The table lists this clone with a count of one. This sequence joins TRBV28 and TRBJ2-7, with a tentative D call TRBD2 (6 bases). The V gene's germline CDR1 is MDHEN and CDR2 SYDVKM. Trimming stripped 4 bases from V and 6 bases from J, with 16 bases between. The CDR3 has 14 residues. In DNA form, the CDR3 reads TGTGCCAGCAGTTCCCAGACTGGAGCGGGCGAGCAGTACTTC. As protein: CASSSQTGAGEQYF.

The chain joins TRBV1 to TRBJ2-5; TRBD2, the table's D call, lacks a check against the DNA. TRBV1 is given as a pseudogene. The CDR3 extends over 16 amino acids. DNA of the CDR3: TGCACCAGCAGCCAAGACGCCACCGAATATAGAGAGACCCAGTACTTC. This gives the protein CTSSQDATEYRETQYF.

This chain connects TRBV5-6 to TRBJ2-2; the match to TRBD2 covers 14 bases. This CDR3 is built from 16 residues. Looked up from germline, CDR1 is SGHDT and CDR2 is YYEEEE. V dropped 3 bases and J dropped 6; count of bases not matched to a gene: 4. The CDR3 sequence: CASSWGLAGDAGELFF. In DNA, the CDR3 is TGTGCCAGCAGCTGGGGACTAGCGGGAGACGCCGGGGAGCTGTTTTTT.

The J gene is TRBJ2-2, the V gene TRBV9; 8 bases line up with TRBD2. Trimming took 0 bases from V and 6 from J; bases not matched to a gene: 7. This CDR3 is built from 16 residues. Germline V gene data show CDR1 as SGDLS and CDR2 as YYNGEE. The CDR3 DNA reads as TGTGCCAGCAGCGTAGTTGGGCGGGAGGTCCCCGGGGAGCTGTTTTTT. This gives the protein CASSVVGREVPGELFF.

The rearrangement uses TRBV9 and TRBJ1-5, with D hard to call. Germline CDR1 is SGDLS and CDR2 is YYNGEE. The CDR3 runs to 13 residues. With 0 bases removed from V and 6 bases from J, the gap between germline ends came to 7 bases. CDR3 loop: CASSVGFGQPQHF. Here the CDR3 DNA reads TGTGCCAGCAGCGTAGGATTCGGTCAGCCCCAGCATTTT.

The chain joins TRBV19 to TRBJ1-5; D is undetermined. The germline V gene encodes CDR1 LNHDA and CDR2 SQIVND (reference sequence). V was shortened by 10 bases and J by 6 bases, with 13 bases between the two germline ends. The CDR3 length is 12 residues. The CDR3 here is CATREEAQPQHF. Here the CDR3 DNA reads TGTGCCACACGGGAAGAGGCTCAGCCCCAGCATTTT.

This clone appeared once. The chain has TRBV6-6 and TRBJ2-7; D may be TRBD1 (6 bases). Per the germline V gene, CDR1 is MNHNY and CDR2 is SVGAGI (reference sequence). The CDR3 totals 14 residues. The ends were cut back, 2 bases at V and 3 bases at J, with 11 bases in the middle. The CDR3 region has the DNA TGTGCCAGCAGTTACGGCAGGGGAGTCTACGAGCAGTACTTC. It specifies CASSYGRGVYEQYF.